The count of the clone carrying this T cell receptor beta chain is one. Trimming shortened V by 1 base and J by 7 bases, and 11 bases separated the two germline ends. Germline V gene sequence: CDR1 MGHRA, CDR2 YSYEKL. The CDR3 is 14 amino acids. In the source study's methods: How many nucleated cells were present was estimated from reference gene primer amplification. Profiling relied on immunoSEQ multiplex PCR, and the TCRdb table lists in-frame clones only, not all of them. Clone size and V and J calls were adopted from that table, with D and trimming inferred from the DNA. There are roughly 200,000 clones in the sample; more than 80% occur only once, and roughly 7.7% lies in the top ten. The source of the sample is a study of blood T cell repertoires in COVID-19. Study as a whole: From the United States, Italy and Spain came samples of acute and convalescent COVID-19. PBMCs, B-cell-depleted T cells, or T cells provided the cDNA or gDNA that made up the material.

Input material: peripheral blood. The V and J genes are TRBV4-1 and TRBJ1-5; D not certain. The TCR comes from a woman aged 55-70 years with acute or convalescent COVID-19. The CDR3 DNA reads as TGCGCCAGCAGCCAAGTTAGGGAGGCACAGCCCCAGCATTTT. Translation: CASSQVREAQPQHF.